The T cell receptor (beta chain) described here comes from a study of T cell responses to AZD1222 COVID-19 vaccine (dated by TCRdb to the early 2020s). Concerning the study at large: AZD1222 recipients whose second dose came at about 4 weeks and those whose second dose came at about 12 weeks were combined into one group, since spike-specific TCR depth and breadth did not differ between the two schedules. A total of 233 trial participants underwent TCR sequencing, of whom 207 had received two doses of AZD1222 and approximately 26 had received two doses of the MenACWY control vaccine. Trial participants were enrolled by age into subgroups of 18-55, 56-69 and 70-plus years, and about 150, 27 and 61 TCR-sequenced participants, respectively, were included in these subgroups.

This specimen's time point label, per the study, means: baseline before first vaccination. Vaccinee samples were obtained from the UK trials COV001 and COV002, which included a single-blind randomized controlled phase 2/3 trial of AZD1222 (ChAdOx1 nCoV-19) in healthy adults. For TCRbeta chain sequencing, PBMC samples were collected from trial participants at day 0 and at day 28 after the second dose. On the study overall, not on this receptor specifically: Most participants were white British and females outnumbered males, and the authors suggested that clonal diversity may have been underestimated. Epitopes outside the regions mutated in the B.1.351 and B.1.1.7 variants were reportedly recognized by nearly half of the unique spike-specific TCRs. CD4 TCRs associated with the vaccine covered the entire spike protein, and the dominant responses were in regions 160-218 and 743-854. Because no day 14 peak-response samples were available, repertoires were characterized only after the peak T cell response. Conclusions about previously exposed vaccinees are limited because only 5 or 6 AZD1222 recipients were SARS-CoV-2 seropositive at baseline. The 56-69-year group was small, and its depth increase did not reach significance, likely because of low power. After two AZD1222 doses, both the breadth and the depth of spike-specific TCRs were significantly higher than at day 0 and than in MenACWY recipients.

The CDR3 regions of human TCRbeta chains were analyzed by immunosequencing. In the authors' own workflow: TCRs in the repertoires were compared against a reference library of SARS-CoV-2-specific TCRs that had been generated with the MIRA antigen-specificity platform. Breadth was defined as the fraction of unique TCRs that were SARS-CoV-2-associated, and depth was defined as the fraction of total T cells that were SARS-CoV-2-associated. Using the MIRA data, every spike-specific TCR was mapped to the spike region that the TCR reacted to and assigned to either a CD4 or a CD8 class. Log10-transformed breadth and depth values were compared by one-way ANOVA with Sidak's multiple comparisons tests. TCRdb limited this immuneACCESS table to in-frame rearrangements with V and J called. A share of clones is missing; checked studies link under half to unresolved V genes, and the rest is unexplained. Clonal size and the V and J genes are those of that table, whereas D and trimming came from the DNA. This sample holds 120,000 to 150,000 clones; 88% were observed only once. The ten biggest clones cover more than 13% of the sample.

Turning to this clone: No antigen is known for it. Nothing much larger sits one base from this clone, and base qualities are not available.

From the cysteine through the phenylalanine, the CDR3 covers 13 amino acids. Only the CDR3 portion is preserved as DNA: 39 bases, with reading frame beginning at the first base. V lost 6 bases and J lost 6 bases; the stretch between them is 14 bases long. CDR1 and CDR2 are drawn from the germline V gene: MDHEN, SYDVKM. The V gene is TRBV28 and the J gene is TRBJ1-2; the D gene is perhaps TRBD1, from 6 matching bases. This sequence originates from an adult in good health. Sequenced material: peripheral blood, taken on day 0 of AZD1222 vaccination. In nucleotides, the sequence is TGTGCCAGCAGGCCAACAGGGACTGATGGCTACACCTTC. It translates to CASRPTGTDGYTF.